This is a list of T cell receptor beta chains from one sample in a study of CD8 T cells in ankylosing spondylitis. TCRdb ran MiXCR on the 5' RACE reads and lists one entry per CDR3 protein. The table records some 130,000 distinct CDR3 sequences, about an eighth of them present only once. Sequencing was done on a sample of blood, either unsorted or a sorted T cell fraction (not recorded which). These TCRs come from a female donor with ankylosing spondylitis or in good health (not recorded which). Both conserved end residues are trimmed from each CDR3.

J gene | V gene | CDR3 protein
TRBJ1-6 | TRBV5-6 | ASSRTGSRSPLH
TRBJ1-2 | TRBV30 | AWKRDIGGYT
TRBJ1-4 | TRBV20-1 | SARDPTGVNEKLF
TRBJ2-1 | TRBV20-1 | SARRDGNEQF
TRBJ1-1 | TRBV18 | ASSRQRTAPEAF
TRBJ2-4 | TRBV12-3/TRBV12-4 | ASSLGGPIQY
TRBJ2-1 | TRBV7-2 | ASNLAGGPSDEQF
TRBJ2-1 | TRBV20-1 | SARGDLTSGGARDEQF
TRBJ2-1 | TRBV10-3 | AIRPGQGWIGEQF
TRBJ2-2 | TRBV6-1 | ASSELRGQTGELF
TRBJ1-1 | TRBV29-1 | SVMGQGYTEAF
TRBJ1-2 | TRBV5-1 | ASSAAGQSYGYT
TRBJ2-2 | TRBV10-3 | AISAAQGNTGELF
TRBJ1-4 | TRBV5-6 | ASSLISQDEKLF
TRBJ2-5 | TRBV28 | ATRQGSVRETQY
TRBJ2-4 | TRBV12-3/TRBV12-4 | ASSFRSGGGKNIQY
TRBJ2-7 | TRBV20-1 | SARGGAGGQNSYEQY
TRBJ2-4 | TRBV6-1 | ASSKQGLAKNIQY
TRBJ1-5 | TRBV3-1 | ASSQGLIGGNQPQH
TRBJ1-1 | TRBV5-1 | ASSLKGPGTEAF
TRBJ1-5 | TRBV5-1 | ASSLSVDQPQH
TRBJ2-1 | TRBV5-1 | ASSLALSGNEQF
TRBJ2-1 | TRBV12-3/TRBV12-4 | ASTQRSGLAGYNEQF
TRBJ2-1 | TRBV20-1 | SAGASLAGGRFLSYNEQF
TRBJ1-2 | TRBV5-5 | ASTRGDGWSYGYT